The clone carrying this T cell receptor (beta chain) has just a few counts. Its target is unknown. Treatment described: roughly 10-day PBMC culture with coronavirus spike peptide pools or control peptides (ViraFEST assay). From the approximately eleven-day cultures, CD4+ T cells were isolated by negative selection. The data derive from a study of vaccination and CD4 T cells after COVID-19. As for the study in general: Once diagnosed, patients had post-COVID samples drawn a median 101 days later (range 35 to 161). Spike peptides, overlapping and drawn from SARS-CoV-2, HCoV-NL63, HCoV-OC43 and HCoV-229E, were used to stimulate cells.

With the Oncomine TCR Beta short-read assay, DNA from cultured CD4+ T cells was sequenced. Cultured CD4+ T cells yielded the extracted genomic DNA. One entry per CDR3 protein results from TCRdb running MiXCR on the PCR reads. The profile covers about 3,400 distinct CDR3 sequences, with around 17% appearing a single time and around 16% taken by the ten largest. CDR1 SGHTA and CDR2 FQGTGA come from the germline V gene. The CDR3 is made up of 13 amino acids. V lost 1 base and J 3 bases, leaving 7 bases between the germline ends. The source material was CD4+ T cells from blood, cultured in vitro. V usage is TRBV7-3 and J usage is TRBJ2-7, with D tentatively TRBD1 (6 bases). This sequence was found in a human donor who had recovered from COVID-19. The CDR3 reads CASSLKGGYEQYF. The DNA of the CDR3 is TGTGCCAGCAGCTTAAAAGGGGGCTACGAGCAGTACTTC.